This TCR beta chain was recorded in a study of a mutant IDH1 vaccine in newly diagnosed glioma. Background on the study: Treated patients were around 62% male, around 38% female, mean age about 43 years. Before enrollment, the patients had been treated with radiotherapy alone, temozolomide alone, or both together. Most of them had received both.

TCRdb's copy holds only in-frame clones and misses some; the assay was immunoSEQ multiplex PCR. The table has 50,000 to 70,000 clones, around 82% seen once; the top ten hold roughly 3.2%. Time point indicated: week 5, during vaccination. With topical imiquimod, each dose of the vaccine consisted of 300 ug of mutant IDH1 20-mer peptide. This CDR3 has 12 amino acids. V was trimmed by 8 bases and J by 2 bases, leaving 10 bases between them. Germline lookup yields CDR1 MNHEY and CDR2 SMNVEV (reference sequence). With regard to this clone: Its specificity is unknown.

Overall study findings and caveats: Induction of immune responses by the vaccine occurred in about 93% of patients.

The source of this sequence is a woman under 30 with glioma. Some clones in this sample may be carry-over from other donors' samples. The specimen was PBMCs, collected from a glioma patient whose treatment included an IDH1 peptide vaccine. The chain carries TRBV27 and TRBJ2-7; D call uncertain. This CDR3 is CASGRPTYEQYF. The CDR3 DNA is TGTGCCAGCGGTAGACCCACCTACGAGCAGTACTTC.